This TCR beta chain was recorded in a study of ipilimumab plus nivolumab after autologous stem cell transplantation. About the research overall: Patients received a median of roughly 5 ipilimumab and about 8 nivolumab doses.

Clones were sequenced by immunoSEQ multiplex PCR, and TCRdb holds only the in-frame ones, with some missing. The sample has more than 15,000 clones, more than 65% seen once. Patients got ipilimumab 1 mg/kg beginning 14 to 28 days post-transplant. Through week 26, nivolumab 3 mg/kg IV was given weeks 1, 4, 7, 10, then biweekly. J lost 5 bases, V lost 7 bases, and 11 bases had no gene match. Germline V lookup: CDR1 SEHNR, CDR2 FQNEAQ (reference sequence). The CDR3 sequence is 15 residues long. The sequencing used PBMCs, collected in a trial of ipilimumab plus nivolumab as post-transplant consolidation. V and J are TRBV7-9 and TRBJ2-1; 7 bases align to TRBD2. The sequence was obtained from a male donor with diffuse large B-cell lymphoma. CDR3 nucleotides: TGTGCCAGCACCCTACTGGGGGGGACCAACAATGAGCAGTTCTTC. As protein: CASTLLGGTNNEQFF.